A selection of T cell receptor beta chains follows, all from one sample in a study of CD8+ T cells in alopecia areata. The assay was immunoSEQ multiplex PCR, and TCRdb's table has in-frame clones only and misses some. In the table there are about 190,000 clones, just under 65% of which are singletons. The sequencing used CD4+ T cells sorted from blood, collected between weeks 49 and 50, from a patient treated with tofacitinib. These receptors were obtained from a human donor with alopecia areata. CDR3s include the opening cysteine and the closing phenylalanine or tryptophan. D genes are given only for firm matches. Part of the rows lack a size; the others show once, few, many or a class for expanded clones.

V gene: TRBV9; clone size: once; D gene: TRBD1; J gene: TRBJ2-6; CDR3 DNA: TGTGCCAGCAGCTCAGGGGGTTCTGGGGCCAACGTCCTGACTTTC; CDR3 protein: CASSSGGSGANVLTF
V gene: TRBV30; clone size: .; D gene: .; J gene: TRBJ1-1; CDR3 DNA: TGTGCCTGGAGTGTAACGGCAGGCCAGCCCCCTGAAGCTTTCTTT; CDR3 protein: CAWSVTAGQPPEAFF
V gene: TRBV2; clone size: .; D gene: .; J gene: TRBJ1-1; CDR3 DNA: TGTGCCAGCAGTGAAGCGCGACAGCGTATGAACACTGAAGCTTTCTTT; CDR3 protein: CASSEARQRMNTEAFF
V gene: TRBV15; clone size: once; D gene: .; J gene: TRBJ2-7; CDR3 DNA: TGTGCCACCAGCAGAGTGCGGGACTCCTACGAGCAGTACTTC; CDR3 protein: CATSRVRDSYEQYF
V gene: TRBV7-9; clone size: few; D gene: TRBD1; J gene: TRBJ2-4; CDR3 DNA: TGTGCCAGCAGCTTTGATCCGGGACAGGGGATGGACATTCAGTACTTC; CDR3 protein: CASSFDPGQGMDIQYF
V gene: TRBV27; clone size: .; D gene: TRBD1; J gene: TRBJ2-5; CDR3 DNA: TGTGCCAGCAGTGACAGGGGGTTGGTAGAGACCCAGTACTTC; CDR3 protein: CASSDRGLVETQYF
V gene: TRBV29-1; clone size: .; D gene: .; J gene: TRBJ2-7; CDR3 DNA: TGCAGCGTGGCGAACAGGGACTTGGACGAGCAGTACTTC; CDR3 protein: CSVANRDLDEQYF
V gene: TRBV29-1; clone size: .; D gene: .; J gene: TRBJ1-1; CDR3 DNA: TGCAGCGTTGAAGATCTCTCTGGGGACACTGAAGCTTTCTTT; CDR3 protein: CSVEDLSGDTEAFF
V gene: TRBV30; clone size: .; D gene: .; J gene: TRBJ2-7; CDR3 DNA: TGTGCCTGGACGACAGCCTACGAGCAGTACTTC; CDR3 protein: CAWTTAYEQYF
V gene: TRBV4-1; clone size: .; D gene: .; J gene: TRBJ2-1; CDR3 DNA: TGCGCCAGCAGCCAAGATGGGGAATCCTACAATGAGCAGTTCTTC; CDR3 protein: CASSQDGESYNEQFF
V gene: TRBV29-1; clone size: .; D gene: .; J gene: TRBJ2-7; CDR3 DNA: TGCAGCGTAGGCTCCGGGGTTTACGAGCAGTACTTC; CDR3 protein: CSVGSGVYEQYF
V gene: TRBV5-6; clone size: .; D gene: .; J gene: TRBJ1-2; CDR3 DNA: TGTGCCAGCAGCTTGGACGGGGAGTCCACCTTC; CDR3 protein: CASSLDGESTF
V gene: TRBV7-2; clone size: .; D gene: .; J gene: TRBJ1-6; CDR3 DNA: TGTGCCAGCACCTCCCCATTGAATTCACCCCTCCACTTT; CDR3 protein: CASTSPLNSPLHF
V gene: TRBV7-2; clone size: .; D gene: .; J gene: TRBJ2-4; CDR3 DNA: TGTGCCAGCAGCTTAGCTTCAACAAACATTCAGTACTTC; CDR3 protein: CASSLASTNIQYF
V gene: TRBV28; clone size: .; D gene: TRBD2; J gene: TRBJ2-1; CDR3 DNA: TGTGCCAGCAGTCGGACTAGCGGGGCAGGGAATGAGCAGTTCTTC; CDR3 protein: CASSRTSGAGNEQFF
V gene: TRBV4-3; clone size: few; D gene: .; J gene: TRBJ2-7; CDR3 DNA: TGCGCCAGCAGCCAAGGTGAGGCAGACGAGCAGTACTTC; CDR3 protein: CASSQGEADEQYF
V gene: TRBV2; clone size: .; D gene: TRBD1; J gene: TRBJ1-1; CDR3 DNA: TGTGCCAGCAGTGGCGGGACAGGGTACATGAACACTGAAGCTTTCTTT; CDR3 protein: CASSGGTGYMNTEAFF
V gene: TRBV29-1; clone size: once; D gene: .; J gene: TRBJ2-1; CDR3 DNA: TGCAGCGCCAGGGTTAATGAGCAGTTCTTC; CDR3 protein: CSARVNEQFF
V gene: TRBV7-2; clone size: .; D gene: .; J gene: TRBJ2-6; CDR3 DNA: TGTGCCAGCAGCTTTCCTCGGGGCTCTGGGGCCAACGTCCTGACTTTC; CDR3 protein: CASSFPRGSGANVLTF
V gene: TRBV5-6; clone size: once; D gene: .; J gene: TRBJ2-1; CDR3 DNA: TGTGCCAGCAGCTTGGACAGCGGGACAAGGAGCGAGCAGTTCTTC; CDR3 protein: CASSLDSGTRSEQFF
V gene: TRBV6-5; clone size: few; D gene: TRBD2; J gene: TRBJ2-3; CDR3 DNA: TGTGCCAGCAGTTTGCGGGGGACCACAGATACGCAGTATTTT; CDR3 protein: CASSLRGTTDTQYF
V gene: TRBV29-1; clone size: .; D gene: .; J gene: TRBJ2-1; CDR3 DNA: TGCAGCGTAAGGTTGGGTTACCATGAGCAGTTCTTC; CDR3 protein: CSVRLGYHEQFF
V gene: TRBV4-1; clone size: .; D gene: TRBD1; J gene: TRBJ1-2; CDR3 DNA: TGCGCCAGCAGCCAAGAACCGGACAGGGGTGGCTACACCTTC; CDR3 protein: CASSQEPDRGGYTF
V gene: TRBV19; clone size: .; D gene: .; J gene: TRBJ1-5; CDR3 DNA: TGTGCCAGTAACAGGCAGCCCGGGAGCAATCAGCCCCAGCATTTT; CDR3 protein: CASNRQPGSNQPQHF
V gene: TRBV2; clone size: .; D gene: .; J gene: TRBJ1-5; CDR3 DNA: TGTGCCAGCAGTGGATCGGGGTATAGCAATCAGCCCCAGCATTTT; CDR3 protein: CASSGSGYSNQPQHF
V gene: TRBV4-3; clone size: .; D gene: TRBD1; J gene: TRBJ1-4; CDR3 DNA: TGCGCCAGCAGCCCCGGACAGGGTACTAATGAAAAACTGTTTTTT; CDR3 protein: CASSPGQGTNEKLFF
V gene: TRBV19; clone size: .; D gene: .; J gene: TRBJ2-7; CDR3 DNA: TGTGCCAGTAGTATTCCGGGACCATACGAGCAGTACTTC; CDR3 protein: CASSIPGPYEQYF
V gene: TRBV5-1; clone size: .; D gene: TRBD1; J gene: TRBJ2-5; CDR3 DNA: TGCGCCAGCAGCCTTGGGACAGAAGAGACCCAGTACTTC; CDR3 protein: CASSLGTEETQYF
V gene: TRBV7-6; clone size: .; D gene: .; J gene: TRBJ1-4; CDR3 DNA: TGTGCCAGCAGCTTAGGGCAGGGGAATGAAAAACTGTTTTTT; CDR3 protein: CASSLGQGNEKLFF
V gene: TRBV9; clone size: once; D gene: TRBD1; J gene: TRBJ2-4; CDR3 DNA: TGTGCCAGCAGCACCGACCCCGGGACAGCAAAAAACATTCAGTACTTC; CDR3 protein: CASSTDPGTAKNIQYF
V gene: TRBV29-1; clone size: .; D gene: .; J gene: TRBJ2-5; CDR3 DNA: TGCAGCGTTGAGAAAAACCAAGAGACCCAGTACTTC; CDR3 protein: CSVEKNQETQYF
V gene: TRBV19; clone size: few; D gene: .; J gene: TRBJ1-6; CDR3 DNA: TGTGCCAGTAGTGAGTCCTTCGATAATTCACCCCTCCACTTT; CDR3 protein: CASSESFDNSPLHF
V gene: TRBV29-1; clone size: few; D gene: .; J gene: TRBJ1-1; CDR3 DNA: TGCAGCGGTGGGGACTCTAACACTGAAGCTTTCTTT; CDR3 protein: CSGGDSNTEAFF
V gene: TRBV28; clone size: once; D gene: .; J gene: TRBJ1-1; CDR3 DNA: TGTGCCAGCAGTTTTTATGGGGATACGATCCCAACTGAAGCTTTCTTT; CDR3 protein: CASSFYGDTIPTEAFF
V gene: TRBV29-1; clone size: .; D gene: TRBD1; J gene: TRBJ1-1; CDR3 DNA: TGCAGCGTTGAAGAACACAGGGGCGCTGAAGCTTTCTTT; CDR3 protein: CSVEEHRGAEAFF
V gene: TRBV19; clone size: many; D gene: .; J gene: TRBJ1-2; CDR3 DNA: TGTGCCAGTAGTATACCGAACAGGTCGATCTATGGCTACACCTTC; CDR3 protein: CASSIPNRSIYGYTF
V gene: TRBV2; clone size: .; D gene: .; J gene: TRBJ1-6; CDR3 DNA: TGTGCCAGCAGTGGGGGCACCCTCCACTTT; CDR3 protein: CASSGGTLHF
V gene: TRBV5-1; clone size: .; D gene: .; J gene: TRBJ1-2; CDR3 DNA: TGCGCCAGCAGCTTGGAGTCAGGGGCCTATGGCTACACCTTC; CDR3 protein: CASSLESGAYGYTF
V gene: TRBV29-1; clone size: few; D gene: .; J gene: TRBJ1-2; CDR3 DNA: TGCAGCGTTGACAACGGTTCGGGGGCGAGGGTTGGCTACACCTTC; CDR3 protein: CSVDNGSGARVGYTF
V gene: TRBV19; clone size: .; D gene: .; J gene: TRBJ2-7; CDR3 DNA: TGTGCCAGTAGTCTCCGGGACGGCTACGAGCAGTACTTC; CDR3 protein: CASSLRDGYEQYF
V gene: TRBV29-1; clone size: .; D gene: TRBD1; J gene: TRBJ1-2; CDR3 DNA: TGCAGCGTCCCGGGACAGGGATCTGGCTACACCTTC; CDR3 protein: CSVPGQGSGYTF
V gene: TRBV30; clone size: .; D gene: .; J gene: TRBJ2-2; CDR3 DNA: TGTGCCTGGAACATAGGGGCGAACACCGGGGAGCTGTTTTTT; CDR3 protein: CAWNIGANTGELFF
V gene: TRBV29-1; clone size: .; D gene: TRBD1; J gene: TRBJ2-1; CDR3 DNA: TGCAGCGTGGGACAGGGTTCAACCTACAATGAGCAGTTCTTC; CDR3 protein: CSVGQGSTYNEQFF
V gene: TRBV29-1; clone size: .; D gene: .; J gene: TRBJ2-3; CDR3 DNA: TGCAGCGTTGTAGGTGTGACAGATACGCAGTATTTT; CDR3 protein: CSVVGVTDTQYF
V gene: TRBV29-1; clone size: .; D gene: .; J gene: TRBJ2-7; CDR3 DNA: TGCAGCGCCACCGGGACCGCCTACGAGCAGTACTTC; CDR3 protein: CSATGTAYEQYF
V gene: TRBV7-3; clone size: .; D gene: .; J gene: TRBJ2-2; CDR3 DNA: TGTGCCAGCAGCGAAATCGGCCCCGGGGAGCTGTTTTTT; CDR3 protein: CASSEIGPGELFF
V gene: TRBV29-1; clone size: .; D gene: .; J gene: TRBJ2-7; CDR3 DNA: TGCAGCGCTACCTCCGGGACAACAAACTACGAGCAGTACTTC; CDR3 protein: CSATSGTTNYEQYF
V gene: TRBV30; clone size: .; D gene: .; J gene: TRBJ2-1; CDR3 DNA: TGTGCCTGGACTACGAGCCGAACACACTACAATGAGCAGTTCTTC; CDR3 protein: CAWTTSRTHYNEQFF
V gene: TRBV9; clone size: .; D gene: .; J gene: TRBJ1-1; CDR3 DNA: TGTGCCAGCAGCGTAGGACAGCCTAACGCTGGAAGATGGTCTGAAGCTTTCTTT; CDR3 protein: CASSVGQPNAGRWSEAFF
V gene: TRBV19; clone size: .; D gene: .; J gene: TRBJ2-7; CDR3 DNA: TGTGCCAGTAGTGGAAGGAAAATTGTTGGTAACGAGCAGTACTTC; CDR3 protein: CASSGRKIVGNEQYF
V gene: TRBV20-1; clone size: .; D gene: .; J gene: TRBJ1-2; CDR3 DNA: TGCAGTGCTGGAAGACAGAATGGCTACACCTTC; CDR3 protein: CSAGRQNGYTF
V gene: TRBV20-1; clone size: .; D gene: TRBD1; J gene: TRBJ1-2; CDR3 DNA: TGCAGTGCCAGTCCCGGGACAGGGTTCACCTTC; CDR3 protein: CSASPGTGFTF
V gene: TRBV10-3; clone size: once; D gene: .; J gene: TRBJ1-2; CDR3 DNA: TGTGCCATCAGTGAAGTGGGGCATTATGGCTACACCTTC; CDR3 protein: CAISEVGHYGYTF